This entry is about one T cell receptor beta chain. These data are taken from a study of blood T cell repertoires in COVID-19. As for the study in general: Samples of COVID-19 (acute and convalescent) were obtained from the United States, Italy and Spain. Nucleic acid was either cDNA or gDNA, and it came from T cells, B-cell-depleted T cells, or PBMCs.

In the original workflow: Cell counts per sample came from amplifying reference gene primers. Profiled with immunoSEQ multiplex PCR; TCRdb holds only in-frame clones, not every one. The DNA was the basis for D and trimming; V, J and clone size are from that table. The repertoire holds tens of thousands of clones, with less than 80% as singletons. Trimming cost V 3 bases and J 8 bases; bases outside gene matches: 10. Germline V gives CDR1 MNHEY, CDR2 SMNVEV (reference sequence). The CDR3 totals 15 residues. The source material was peripheral blood. The chain employs TRBV27 and TRBJ1-2; TRBD1 aligns across 9 bases. This receptor was taken from a woman between 45 and 60 years old with acute or convalescent COVID-19. As DNA, the CDR3 is TGTGCCAGCAGTTTGACTACAGGGGGCGCGGGGGGCTACACCTTC. Residues: CASSLTTGGAGGYTF.